This T cell receptor beta chain was identified in a study of T-cell reconstitution after alpha-beta-depleted transplantation in children. Regarding the study as a whole: Most T-cell counts and diversity one year after the transplant came from T cells that were newly produced. Roughly two months post-transplant, alpha-beta T cells reportedly originated from several hundred graft clones that had expanded. From surviving recipient T cells and thymic progenitors came the high day-60 TCRbeta diversity observed in some patients.

CDR3 length: 12 amino acids. J was trimmed by 2 bases and V by 8 bases; bases with no gene match: 2. Per the germline V gene, CDR1 is MDHEN and CDR2 is SYDVKM. Regarding this clonotype: Its cognate antigen is unknown.

During its preparation, the TCRbeta library received unique molecular identifiers. One entry per CDR3 protein results from TCRdb running MiXCR on the PCR reads. Among some 140,000 distinct CDR3 sequences listed, around 9.8% were seen once. The source material was PBMCs, mostly from graft donor cells, sampled 180 days after TCRalphabeta/CD19-depleted stem cell transplant. The chain links TRBV28 to TRBJ2-7; 8 positions agree with TRBD1. The TCR was taken from a girl less than two years old who had a stem cell transplant for combined immunodeficiency, so the T cells may come from the graft donor. CDR3 sequence (DNA): TGTGCCAGCCCGGACAGGGCCTACGAGCAGTACTTC. Translation gives CASPDRAYEQYF. The full variable domain, completed using reference TRBV28 and TRBJ2-7, is DVKVTQSSRYLVKRTGEKVFLECVQDMDHENMFWYRQDPGLGLRLIYFSYDVKMKEKGDIPEGYSVSREKKERFSLILESASTNQTSMYLCASPDRAYEQYFGPGTRLTVT.